These 11 T cell receptor beta chains came from one sample sequenced in a study of control samples from healthy donors and cancer patients. Data came from immunoSEQ multiplex PCR; TCRdb stores just in-frame clones and leaves some out. The data show about 120,000 clones, around 92% seen once. What was sequenced was blood. The receptors originated from a man aged 50 to 60 in good health.

This clone was counted a few times. V is TRBV6-1 and J is TRBJ1-5, with TRBD1 identical over 9 bases. This CDR3 comprises 15 residues. V trimming: 1 base; J trimming: 5 bases; junction bases outside the gene matches: 3. The germline V gene has CDR1 MNHNS and CDR2 SASEGT. The CDR3 DNA reads as TGTGCCAGCAGTGAAGGACAGGGGGGATATCAGCCCCAGCATTTT. Residues: CASSEGQGGYQPQHF.

The chain couples TRBV24-1 to TRBJ1-5, with 8 positions matching TRBD1. The germline V gene has CDR1 KGHDR and CDR2 SFDVKD. This CDR3 has 15 residues. The V gene end was trimmed by 3 bases and the J gene end by 3 bases; junction bases not matched to a gene: 3. In DNA form, the CDR3 reads TGTGCCACCAGTGATCCAGGGGGCATCAATCAGCCCCAGCATTTT. Amino acid sequence: CATSDPGGINQPQHF.

The CDR3 loop reads CASSWGAEGMYEQYF. CDR3 nucleotides: TGTGCCAGCAGTTGGGGGGCGGAGGGGATGTACGAGCAGTACTTC. The genes are TRBV27 and TRBJ2-7; the D gene could be TRBD1 or TRBD2 (6 bases each). V was trimmed by 4 bases and J by 4 bases, leaving 17 bases between them. Germline lookup yields CDR1 MNHEY and CDR2 SMNVEV (reference sequence). This CDR3 spans 15 amino acids.

This clone was detected once. The gene calls are TRBV12-3 or TRBV12-4 and TRBJ1-2, with a weak D call TRBD1 (5 bases). Trimming took 7 bases from V and 14 from J, leaving 20 bases between them. This CDR3 is 12 amino acids long. CDR3 coding DNA: TGTGCCAGCACCCTATCGGACACCCATCGGACCTTC. Its translation: CASTLSDTHRTF.

The chain employs TRBV6-6 and TRBJ2-5; D may be TRBD1 (6 bases). The CDR3 is 15 amino acids. Looked up from germline, CDR1 is MNHNY and CDR2 is SVGAGI (reference sequence). V lost 5 bases to trimming and J lost 4 bases, with 17 bases between them. CDR3 DNA sequence: TGTGCCAGCAGTCTACAGGGTTACGTAGGAGAGACCCAGTACTTC. Encoded protein: CASSLQGYVGETQYF.

The V and J genes are TRBV6-1 and TRBJ1-2; unclear D gene. The CDR3 has 14 residues. Germline CDR1 is MNHNS and CDR2 is SASEGT. Trimming shortened V by 5 bases and J by 3 bases, and 13 bases separated the two germline ends. DNA of the CDR3: TGTGCCAGCAGTTATATTGGGGTAGACTATGGCTACACCTTC. Translation: CASSYIGVDYGYTF.

The chain uses TRBV2 and TRBJ2-3; TRBD2 matches 12 bases. With 5 bases clipped from V and 5 bases from J, the junction kept 2 bases outside the gene matches. Germline CDR1 and CDR2: SNHLY and FYNNEI. This CDR3 has 14 amino acids. The CDR3: CASSPGLAGDTQYF. Here the CDR3 DNA reads TGTGCCAGCAGTCCGGGACTAGCGGGAGATACGCAGTATTTT.

This chain links TRBV5-1 with TRBJ2-7; TRBD2 is a possible D gene (6 bases). This CDR3 has 14 amino acids. V was pared by 2 bases and J by 7 bases, with 16 bases between. CDR1 SGHRS and CDR2 YFSETQ come from the germline V gene. CDR3 DNA sequence: TGCGCCAGCAGCTTTTTAACGGGGGACTTGGAGCAGTACTTC. Translating it yields CASSFLTGDLEQYF.

The table lists this clone with a few counts. This same CDR3 is encoded by further DNA sequences in the sample. This chain's CDR3 is CASSPTDTQYF. In DNA, the CDR3 is TGTGCCAGCTCCCCCACAGATACGCAGTATTTT. The chain uses TRBV18 and TRBJ2-3; D remains ambiguous. Trimming took off 6 bases at V and 2 bases at J, with 3 bases between the two ends. CDR3 size: 11 residues. Looked up from germline, CDR1 is KGHSH and CDR2 is LQKENI. Complete variable domain (other parts from reference TRBV18 and TRBJ2-3): NAGVMQNPRHLVRRRGQEARLRCSPMKGHSHVYWYRQLPEEGLKFMVYLQKENIIDESGMPKERFSAEFPKEGPSILRIQQVVRGDSAAYFCASSPTDTQYFGPGTRLTVL.

The V and J genes are TRBV29-1 and TRBJ1-1; D gene uncertain. The V gene lost 6 bases and the J gene lost 1 base, with 12 bases spanning the gap. The V gene's germline CDR1 is SQVTM and CDR2 ANQGSEA. This CDR3 has 13 amino acids. The CDR3 nucleotides read TGCAGCGTCATTGGTTCTTCGAACACTGAAGCTTTCTTT. Translation: CSVIGSSNTEAFF.

The J gene is TRBJ1-2, the V gene TRBV6-2 or TRBV6-3; 10 bases are shared with TRBD1. Germline V gene lookup returns CDR1 MNHEY and CDR2 SVGEGT. The CDR3 is made up of 14 amino acids. The V gene end was trimmed by 2 bases and the J gene end by 4 bases; junction bases not matched to a gene: 1. CDR3 DNA sequence: TGTGCCAGCAGTTACGGGACAGGGGCCTATGGCTACACCTTC. As protein: CASSYGTGAYGYTF.